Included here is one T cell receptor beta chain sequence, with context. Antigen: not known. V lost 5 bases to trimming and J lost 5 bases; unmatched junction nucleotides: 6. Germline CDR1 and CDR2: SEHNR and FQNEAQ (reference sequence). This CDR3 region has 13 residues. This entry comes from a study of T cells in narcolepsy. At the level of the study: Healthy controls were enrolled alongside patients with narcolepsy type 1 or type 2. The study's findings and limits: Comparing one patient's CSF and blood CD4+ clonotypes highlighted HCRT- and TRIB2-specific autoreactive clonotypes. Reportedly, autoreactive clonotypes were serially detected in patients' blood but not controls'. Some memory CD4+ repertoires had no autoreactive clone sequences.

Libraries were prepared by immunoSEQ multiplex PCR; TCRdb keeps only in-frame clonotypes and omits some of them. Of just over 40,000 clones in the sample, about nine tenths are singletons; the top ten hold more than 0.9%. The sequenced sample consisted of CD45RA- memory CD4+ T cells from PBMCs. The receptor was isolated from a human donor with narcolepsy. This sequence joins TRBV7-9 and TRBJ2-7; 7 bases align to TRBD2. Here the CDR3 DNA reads TGTGCCAGCAGCCCGCCGGGAGGTGACGAGCAGTACTTC. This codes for CASSPPGGDEQYF.